These 7 T cell receptor beta chains originate from one sample sequenced in a study of identical twins. A single record per CDR3 protein comes from TCRdb applying MiXCR to the 5' RACE reads. The sample contains about 250,000 distinct CDR3 sequences, roughly 7.5% of which appear only once. These data were also filed under a second study, of yellow fever vaccine responses in identical twins.

Material for sequencing was CD8+ T cells sorted from blood. These receptors were obtained from a woman aged 18-29 years in good health.

This clonotype was found a few times. The chain combines TRBV9 with TRBJ2-1, with TRBD2 identical over 9 bases. CDR3 length: 16 amino acids. Trimming cost V 0 bases and J 4 bases; bases outside gene matches: 5. Germline CDR1 and CDR2: SGDLS and YYNGEE. CDR3 amino acids: CASSVEGGGGYNEQFF. The DNA for the CDR3 is TGTGCCAGCAGCGTAGAGGGCGGGGGGGGATACAATGAGCAGTTCTTC. The full variable domain, rest sourced from reference TRBV9 and TRBJ2-1, is DSGVTQTPKHLITATGQRVTLRCSPRSGDLSVYWYQQSLDQGLQFLIQYYNGEERAKGNILERFSAQQFPDLHSELNLSSLELGDSALYFCASSVEGGGGYNEQFFGPGTRLTVL.

This clonotype was counted between two and nine times. The rearrangement joins TRBV7-9 to TRBJ2-2; 10 positions agree with TRBD2. The CDR3 length is 16 residues. CDR1 is SEHNR, CDR2 FQNEAQ, per germline (reference sequence). V lost 5 bases and J lost 1; bases outside the gene matches: 4. The DNA for the CDR3 is TGTGCCAGCAGCGATAAGCGGGAGGGGAACACCGGGGAGCTGTTTTTT. Its protein product is CASSDKREGNTGELFF.

In this sample, this clonotype turned up many times. The V call is TRBV6-5, the J call TRBJ1-3; D ambiguous. Germline V gene lookup returns CDR1 MNHEY and CDR2 SVGAGI. The CDR3 sequence is 11 residues long. V lost 6 bases and J lost 4, with 4 bases in between. CDR3 coding DNA: TGTGCCAGCAGACTCGGAAACACCATATATTTT. This gives the protein CASRLGNTIYF.

This chain links TRBV6-5 with TRBJ2-7, with D possibly matching TRBD2 (5 bases). Trimming removed 0 bases from V and 3 bases from J, with 15 bases in between. This CDR3 has 16 amino acids. Per the germline V gene, CDR1 is MNHEY and CDR2 is SVGAGI. CDR3 amino acids: CASSYSGQRRDYEQYF. CDR3 nucleotides: TGTGCCAGCAGTTACTCCGGGCAACGTCGGGACTACGAGCAGTACTTC.

This clonotype was seen a few times. The rearrangement joins TRBV2 to TRBJ2-5; a weak D match, TRBD1 (7 bases). Trimming pared 8 bases from V and 0 bases from J, leaving 13 bases between. The germline V gene has CDR1 SNHLY and CDR2 FYNNEI. The CDR3 sequence is 14 residues long. The CDR3 region is CASGGTVYQETQYF. The DNA for the CDR3 is TGTGCCAGCGGGGGGACAGTTTACCAAGAGACCCAGTACTTC.

This chain links TRBV14 with TRBJ2-1, with a possible D match to TRBD2 (6 bases). CDR3 size: 13 residues. Looked up from germline, CDR1 is SGHDN and CDR2 is FVKESK. Deletions cut 3 bases from V and 8 bases from J, with 11 bases between. The CDR3: CASSHAGTHEQFF. The CDR3 region has the DNA TGTGCCAGCAGCCACGCCGGGACTCATGAGCAGTTCTTC.

This clonotype was seen only a few times. V and J are TRBV28 and TRBJ2-5; 13 bases map to TRBD2. V lost 7 bases and J lost 3; bases outside the gene matches: 2. Germline CDR1 MDHEN, CDR2 SYDVKM. The CDR3 extends over 14 amino acids. The CDR3 nucleotides are TGTGCCAGCATCGGACTAGCGGGAGAAGAGACCCAGTACTTC. Amino acid sequence: CASIGLAGEETQYF.